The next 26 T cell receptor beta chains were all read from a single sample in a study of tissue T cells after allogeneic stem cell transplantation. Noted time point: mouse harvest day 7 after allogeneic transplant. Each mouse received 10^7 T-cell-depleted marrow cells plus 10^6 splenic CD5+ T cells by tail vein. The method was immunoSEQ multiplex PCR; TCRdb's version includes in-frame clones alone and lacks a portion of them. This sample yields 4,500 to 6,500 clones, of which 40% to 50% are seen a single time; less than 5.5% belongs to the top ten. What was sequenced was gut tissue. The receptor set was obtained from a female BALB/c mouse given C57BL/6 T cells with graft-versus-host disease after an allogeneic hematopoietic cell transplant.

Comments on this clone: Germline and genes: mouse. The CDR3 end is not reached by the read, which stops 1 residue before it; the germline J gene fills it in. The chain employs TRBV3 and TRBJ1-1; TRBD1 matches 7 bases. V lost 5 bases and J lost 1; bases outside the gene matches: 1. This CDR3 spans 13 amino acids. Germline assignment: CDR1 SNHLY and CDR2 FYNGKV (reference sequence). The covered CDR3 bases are TGTGCCAGCAGCGGGACAGTAAACACAGAAGTCTTC. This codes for CASSGTVNTEVF. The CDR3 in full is CASSGTVNTEVFF. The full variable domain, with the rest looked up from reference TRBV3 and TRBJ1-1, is GPKVLQIPSHQIIDMGQMVTLNCDPVSNHLYFYWYKQILGQQMEFLVNFYNGKVMEKSKLFKDQFSVERPDGSYFTLKIQPTALEDSAVYFCASSGTVNTEVFFGKGTRLTVV.

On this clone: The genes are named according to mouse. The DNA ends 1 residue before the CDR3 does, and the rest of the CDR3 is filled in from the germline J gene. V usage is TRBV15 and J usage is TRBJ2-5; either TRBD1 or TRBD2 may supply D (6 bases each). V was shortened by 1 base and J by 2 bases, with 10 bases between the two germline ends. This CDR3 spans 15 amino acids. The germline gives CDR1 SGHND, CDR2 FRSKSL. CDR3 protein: CASSLGGRFQDTQYF. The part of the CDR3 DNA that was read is TGTGCCAGCAGTTTAGGGGGGCGCTTCCAAGACACCCAGTAC.

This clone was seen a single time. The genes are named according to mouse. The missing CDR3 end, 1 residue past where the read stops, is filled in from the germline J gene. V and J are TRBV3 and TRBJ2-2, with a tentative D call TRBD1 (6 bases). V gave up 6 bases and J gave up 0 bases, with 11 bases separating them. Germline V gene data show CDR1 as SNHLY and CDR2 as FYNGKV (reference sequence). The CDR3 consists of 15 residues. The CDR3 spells CASSRDTANTGQLYF. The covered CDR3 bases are TGTGCCAGCAGTCGGGACACTGCAAACACCGGGCAGCTCTAC.

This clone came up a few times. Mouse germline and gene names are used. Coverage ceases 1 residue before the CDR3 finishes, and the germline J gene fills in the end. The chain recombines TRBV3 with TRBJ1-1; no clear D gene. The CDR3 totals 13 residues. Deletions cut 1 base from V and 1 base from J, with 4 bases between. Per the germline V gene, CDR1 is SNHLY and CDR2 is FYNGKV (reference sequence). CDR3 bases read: TGTGCCAGCAGCTTAGAGGGGAACACAGAAGTCTTC. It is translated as CASSLEGNTEVF. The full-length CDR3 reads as CASSLEGNTEVFF.

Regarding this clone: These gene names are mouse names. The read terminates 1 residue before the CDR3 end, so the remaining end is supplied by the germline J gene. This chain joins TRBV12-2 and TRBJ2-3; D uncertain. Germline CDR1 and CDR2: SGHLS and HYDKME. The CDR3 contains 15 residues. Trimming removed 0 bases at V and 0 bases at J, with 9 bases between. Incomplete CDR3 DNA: TGTGCCAGCTCTCTCGCTTTGGGTAGTGCAGAAACGCTGTAT. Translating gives CASSLALGSAETLY. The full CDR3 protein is CASSLALGSAETLYF. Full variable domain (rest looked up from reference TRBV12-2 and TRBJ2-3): NSGVVQSPRYIIKGKGERSILKCIPISGHLSVAWYQQTQGQELKFFIQHYDKMERDKGNLPSRFSVQQFDDYHSEMNMSALELEDSAVYFCASSLALGSAETLYFGSGTRLTVL.

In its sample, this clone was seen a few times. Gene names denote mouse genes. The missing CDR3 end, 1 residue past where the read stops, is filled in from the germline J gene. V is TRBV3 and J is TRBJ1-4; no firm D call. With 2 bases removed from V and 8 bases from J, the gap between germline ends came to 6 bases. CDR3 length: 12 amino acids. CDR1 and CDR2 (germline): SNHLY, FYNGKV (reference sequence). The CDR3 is CASSLKRERLFF. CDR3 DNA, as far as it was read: TGTGCCAGCAGCTTAAAGAGGGAAAGATTATTT.

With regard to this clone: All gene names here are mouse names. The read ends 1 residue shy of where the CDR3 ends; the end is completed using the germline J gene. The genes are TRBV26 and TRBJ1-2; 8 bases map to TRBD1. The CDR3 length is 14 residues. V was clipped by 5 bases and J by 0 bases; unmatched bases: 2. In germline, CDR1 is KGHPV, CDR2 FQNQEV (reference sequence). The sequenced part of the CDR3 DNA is TGTGCCAGCAGTATACAGGGGGCAAACTCCGACTACACC. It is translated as CASSIQGANSDYT. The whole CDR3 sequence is CASSIQGANSDYTF.

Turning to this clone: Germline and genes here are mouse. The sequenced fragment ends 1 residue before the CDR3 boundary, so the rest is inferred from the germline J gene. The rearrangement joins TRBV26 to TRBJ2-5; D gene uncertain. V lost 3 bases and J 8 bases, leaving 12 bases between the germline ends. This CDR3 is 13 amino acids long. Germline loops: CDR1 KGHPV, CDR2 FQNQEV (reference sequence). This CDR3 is CASSLSSHPTQYF. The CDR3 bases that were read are TGTGCCAGCAGTCTAAGCAGTCATCCCACCCAGTAC.

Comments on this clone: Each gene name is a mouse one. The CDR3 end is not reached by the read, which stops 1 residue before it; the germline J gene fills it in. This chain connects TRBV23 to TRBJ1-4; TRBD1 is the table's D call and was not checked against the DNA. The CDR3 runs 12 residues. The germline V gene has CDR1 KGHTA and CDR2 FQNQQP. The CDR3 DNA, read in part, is TGCTCCAGCAGCCTACAGAACGAAAGATTATTT. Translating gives CSSSLQNERLF. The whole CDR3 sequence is CSSSLQNERLFF.

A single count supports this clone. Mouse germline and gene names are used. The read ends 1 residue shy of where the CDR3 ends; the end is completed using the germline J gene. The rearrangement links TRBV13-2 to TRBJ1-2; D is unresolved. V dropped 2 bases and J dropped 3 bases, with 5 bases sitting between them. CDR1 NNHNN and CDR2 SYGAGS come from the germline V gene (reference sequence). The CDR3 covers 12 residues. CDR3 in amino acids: CASGEQYSDYTF. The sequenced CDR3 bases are TGTGCCAGCGGTGAACAGTACTCCGACTACACC.

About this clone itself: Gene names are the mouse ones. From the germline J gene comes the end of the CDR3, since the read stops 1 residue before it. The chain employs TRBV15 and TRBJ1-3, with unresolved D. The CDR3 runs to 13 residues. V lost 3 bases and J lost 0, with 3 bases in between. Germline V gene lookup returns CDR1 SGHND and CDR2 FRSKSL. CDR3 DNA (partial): TGTGCCAGCAGTTTCTTTTCTGGAAATACGCTCTAT. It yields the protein CASSFFSGNTLY. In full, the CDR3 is CASSFFSGNTLYF.

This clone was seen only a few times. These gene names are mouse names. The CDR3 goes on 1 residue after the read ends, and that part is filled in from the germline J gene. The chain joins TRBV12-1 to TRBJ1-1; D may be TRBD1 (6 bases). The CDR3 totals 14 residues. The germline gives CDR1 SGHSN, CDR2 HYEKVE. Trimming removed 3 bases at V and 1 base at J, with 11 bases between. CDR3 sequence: CASSSRGGNTEVFF. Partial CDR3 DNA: TGTGCCAGCTCTTCCAGGGGAGGGAACACAGAAGTCTTC.

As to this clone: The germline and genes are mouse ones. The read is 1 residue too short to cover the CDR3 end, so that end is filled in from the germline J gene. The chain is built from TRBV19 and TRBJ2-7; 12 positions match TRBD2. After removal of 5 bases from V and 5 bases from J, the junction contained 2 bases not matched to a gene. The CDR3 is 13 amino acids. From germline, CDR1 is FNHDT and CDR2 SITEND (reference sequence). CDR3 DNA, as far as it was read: TGTGCCAGCAGACGGGACTGGGGGGATGAACAGTAC. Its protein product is CASRRDWGDEQY. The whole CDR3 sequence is CASRRDWGDEQYF.

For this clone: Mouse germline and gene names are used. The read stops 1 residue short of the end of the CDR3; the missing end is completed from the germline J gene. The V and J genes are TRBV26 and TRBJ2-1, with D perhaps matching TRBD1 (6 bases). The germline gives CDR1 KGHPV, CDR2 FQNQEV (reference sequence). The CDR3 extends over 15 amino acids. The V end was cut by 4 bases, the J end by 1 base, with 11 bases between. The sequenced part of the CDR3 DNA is TGTGCCAGCAGTCCCTACAGGGAAAACTATGCTGAGCAGTTC. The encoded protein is CASSPYRENYAEQF. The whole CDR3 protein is CASSPYRENYAEQFF. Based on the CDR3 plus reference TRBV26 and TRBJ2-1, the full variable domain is NSKVIQTPRYLVKGQGQKAKMRCIPEKGHPVVFWYQQNKNNEFKFLINFQNQEVLQQIDMTEKRFSAECPSNSPCSLEIQSSEAGDSALYLCASSPYRENYAEQFFGPGTRLTVL.

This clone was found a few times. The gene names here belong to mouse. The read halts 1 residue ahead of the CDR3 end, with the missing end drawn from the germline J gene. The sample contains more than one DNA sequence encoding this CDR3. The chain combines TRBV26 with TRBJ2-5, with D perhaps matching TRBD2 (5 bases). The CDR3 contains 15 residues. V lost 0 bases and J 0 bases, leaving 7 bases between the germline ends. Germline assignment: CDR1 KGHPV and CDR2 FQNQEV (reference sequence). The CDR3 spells CASSLSWGNQDTQYF. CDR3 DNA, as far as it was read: TGTGCCAGCAGTCTGTCTTGGGGAAACCAAGACACCCAGTAC.

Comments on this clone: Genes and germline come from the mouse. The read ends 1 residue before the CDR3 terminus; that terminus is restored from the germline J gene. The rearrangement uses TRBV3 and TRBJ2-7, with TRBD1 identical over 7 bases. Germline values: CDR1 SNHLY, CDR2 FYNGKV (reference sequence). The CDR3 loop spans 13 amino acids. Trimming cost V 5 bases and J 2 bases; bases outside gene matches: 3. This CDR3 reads CASSVGTAYEQYF. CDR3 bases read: TGTGCCAGCAGCGTCGGGACAGCCTATGAACAGTAC.

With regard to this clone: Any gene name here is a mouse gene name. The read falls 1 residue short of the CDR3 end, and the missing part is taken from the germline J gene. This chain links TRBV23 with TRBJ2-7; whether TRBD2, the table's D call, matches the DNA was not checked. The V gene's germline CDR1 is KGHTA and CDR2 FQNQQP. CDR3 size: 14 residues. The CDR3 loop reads CSSSPGLGGGEQYF. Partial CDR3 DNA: TGCTCCAGCAGTCCGGGACTGGGGGGAGGTGAACAGTAC.

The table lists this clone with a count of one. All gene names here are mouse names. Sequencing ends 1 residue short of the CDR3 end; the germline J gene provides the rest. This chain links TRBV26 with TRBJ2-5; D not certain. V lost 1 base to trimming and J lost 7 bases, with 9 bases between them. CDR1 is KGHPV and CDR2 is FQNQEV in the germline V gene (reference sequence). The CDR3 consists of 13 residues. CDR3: CASSLLVPNTQYF. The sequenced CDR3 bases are TGTGCCAGCAGTCTGTTGGTTCCAAACACCCAGTAC. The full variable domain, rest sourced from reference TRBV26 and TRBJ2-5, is NSKVIQTPRYLVKGQGQKAKMRCIPEKGHPVVFWYQQNKNNEFKFLINFQNQEVLQQIDMTEKRFSAECPSNSPCSLEIQSSEAGDSALYLCASSLLVPNTQYFGPGTRLLVL.

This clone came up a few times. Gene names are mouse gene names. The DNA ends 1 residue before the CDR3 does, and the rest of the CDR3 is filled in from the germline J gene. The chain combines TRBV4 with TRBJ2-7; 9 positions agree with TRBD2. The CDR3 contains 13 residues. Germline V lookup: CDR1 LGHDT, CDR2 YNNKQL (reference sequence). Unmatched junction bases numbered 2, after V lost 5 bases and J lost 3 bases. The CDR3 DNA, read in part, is TGTGCCAGCAGCCCTGGGGGGGACTATGAACAGTAC. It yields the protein CASSPGGDYEQY. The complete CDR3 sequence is CASSPGGDYEQYF.

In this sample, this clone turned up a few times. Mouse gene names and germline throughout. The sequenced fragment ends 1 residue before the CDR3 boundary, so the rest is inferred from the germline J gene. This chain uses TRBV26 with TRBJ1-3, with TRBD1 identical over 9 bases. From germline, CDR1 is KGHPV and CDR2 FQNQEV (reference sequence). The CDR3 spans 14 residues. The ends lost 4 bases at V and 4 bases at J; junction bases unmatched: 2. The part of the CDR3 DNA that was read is TGTGCCAGCAGTCCGGGACAGGGAGGAAATACGCTCTAT. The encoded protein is CASSPGQGGNTLY. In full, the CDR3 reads CASSPGQGGNTLYF.

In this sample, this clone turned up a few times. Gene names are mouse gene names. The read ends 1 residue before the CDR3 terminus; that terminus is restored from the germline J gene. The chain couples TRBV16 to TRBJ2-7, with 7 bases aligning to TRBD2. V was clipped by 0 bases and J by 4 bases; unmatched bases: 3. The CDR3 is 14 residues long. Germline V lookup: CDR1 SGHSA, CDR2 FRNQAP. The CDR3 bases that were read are TGTGCAAGCAGCTTAGATCTACTGGGGTATGAACAGTAC. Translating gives CASSLDLLGYEQY. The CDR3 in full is CASSLDLLGYEQYF.

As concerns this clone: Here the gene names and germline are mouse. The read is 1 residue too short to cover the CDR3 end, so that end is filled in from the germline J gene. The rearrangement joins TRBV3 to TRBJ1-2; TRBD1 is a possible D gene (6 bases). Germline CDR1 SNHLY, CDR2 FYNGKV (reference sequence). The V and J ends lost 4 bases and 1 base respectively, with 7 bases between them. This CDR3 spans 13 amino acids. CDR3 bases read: TGTGCCAGCAGCTGGGGACAAAACTCCGACTACACC. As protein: CASSWGQNSDYT. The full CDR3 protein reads CASSWGQNSDYTF.

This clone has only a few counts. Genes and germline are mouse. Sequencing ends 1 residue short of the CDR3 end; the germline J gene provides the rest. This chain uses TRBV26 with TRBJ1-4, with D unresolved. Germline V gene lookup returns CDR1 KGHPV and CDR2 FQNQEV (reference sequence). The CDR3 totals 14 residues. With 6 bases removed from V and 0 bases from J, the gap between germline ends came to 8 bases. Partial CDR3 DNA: TGTGCCAGCAGACGACAATTTTCCAACGAAAGATTATTT. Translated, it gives CASRRQFSNERLF. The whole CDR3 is CASRRQFSNERLFF.

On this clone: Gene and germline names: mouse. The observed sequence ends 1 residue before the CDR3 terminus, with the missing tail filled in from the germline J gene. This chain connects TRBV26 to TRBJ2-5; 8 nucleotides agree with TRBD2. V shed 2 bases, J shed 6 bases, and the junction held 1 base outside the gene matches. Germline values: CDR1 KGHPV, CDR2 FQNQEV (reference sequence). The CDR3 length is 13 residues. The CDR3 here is CASSLGGADTQYF. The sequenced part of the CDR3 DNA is TGTGCCAGCAGTCTGGGGGGGGCTGACACCCAGTAC.

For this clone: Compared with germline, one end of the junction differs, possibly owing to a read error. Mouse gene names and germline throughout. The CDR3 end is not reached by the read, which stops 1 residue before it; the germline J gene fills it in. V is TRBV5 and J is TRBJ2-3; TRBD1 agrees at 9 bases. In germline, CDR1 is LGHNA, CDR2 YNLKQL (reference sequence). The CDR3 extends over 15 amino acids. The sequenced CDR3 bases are TGTGCCAGCGGCCAAACAGGGGGCGGTGCAGAAACGCTGTAT. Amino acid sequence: CASGQTGGGAETLY. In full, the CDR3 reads CASGQTGGGAETLYF.

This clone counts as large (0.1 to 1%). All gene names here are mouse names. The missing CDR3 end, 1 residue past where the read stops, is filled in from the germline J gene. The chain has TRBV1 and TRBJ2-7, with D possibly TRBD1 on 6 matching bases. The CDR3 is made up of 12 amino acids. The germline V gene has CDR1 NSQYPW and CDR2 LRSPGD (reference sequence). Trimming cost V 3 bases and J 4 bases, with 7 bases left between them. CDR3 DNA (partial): TGCACCTGCAGTGCGGGACAATATGAACAGTAC. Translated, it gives CTCSAGQYEQY. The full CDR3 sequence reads CTCSAGQYEQYF.